This TCR beta chain was sequenced during a study of shared clonotypes between healthy human individuals (dated by TCRdb to 2018 to 2021). About the investigation overall: The cohort included a few men and a couple of women between 18 and 49 years of age. For each donor, CD4 naive and CD4 memory were each run on three plates, CD8 naive on two plates, and CD8 memory on one plate. Between about 0.94 and 8.9 billion PBMCs per donor were obtained by leukapheresis. To increase sequencing depth and limit assay-specific biases, TCR repertoire library preparation and sequencing were carried out by different laboratories using diverse techniques. Blood TCR repertoires of about 5 healthy adults were deeply sequenced to estimate repertoire size and the extent of clonotype sharing between individuals. Broad study findings and their caveats: Naive subsets generally had larger estimated clonotype richness than memory subsets. Because the study included a small number of donors, the genetic and exposure-history diversity represented was limited. Incomplete sequencing was indicated by rarefaction of sorted-subset datasets, despite the large sequencing depth. Across a few donors, about 5% of naive CD4, approximately 3.6% of naive CD8, roughly 2.2% of memory CD4, and roughly 0.4% of memory CD8 clonotypes were shared. Only blood was sampled, and tissue TCR repertoires likely differ from those in blood. Pairwise subsampling indicated that sequencing depth was expected to affect the degree of clonotype sharing among donors. Compared with non-shared clonotypes, clonotypes shared by all four sorted-subset donors had higher generation probabilities.

Using the deep immunoSEQ assay, TCR CDR3 regions were amplified from genomic DNA by multiplex PCR. For each cell subset, the extracted genomic DNA was distributed evenly across all wells of several immunoSEQ 96-well plates, and each plate served as one replicate. For sorted subsets, roughly 200 ng genomic DNA, equal to some 28,000 T cell genomes, was loaded into each replicate PCR. Purified libraries were quantified with a Qubit 3.0 fluorometer, sized on a Bioanalyzer 2100, and re-quantified with the KAPA Library Quantification kit. Every immunoSEQ 96-well plate was sequenced on a separate single-read 150-cycle Illumina NextSeq 550 flow cell. The source study handled its data this way. The immunoSEQ output contained only junctional sequences without quality scores, so filtering could not match that applied to full-length reads. To assign V/J genes and CDR3, sequences were annotated against IMGT germline references using PyIR, a Python wrapper for IgBLAST v1.9. Reads with weak V/J assignments (E-value above 1e-6), missing CDR3, stop codons, out-of-frame junctions, or ambiguous translated residues were removed. V3J clonotypes were defined as sequences sharing an identical inferred V gene, J gene, and CDR3 amino acid sequence. To compute the percentage overlap between repertoires, the number of shared unique clonotypes was divided by the size of the smaller repertoire. Repertoire richness was assessed with RTK rarefaction, the Chao1 estimator, and Recon v2.1 estimates of unobserved clonotypes. Generation probabilities were computed with OLGA for all TCRbeta clonotypes obtained by the gDNA method from four donors. The table was pulled from immuneACCESS by TCRdb, which kept in-frame rearrangements only. Such tables lose some clones; where checked, under half of the loss comes from unresolved V genes, and the rest has no known cause. V, J and clone size derive from that table, while D and trimming were established from the DNA sequence. The sample table lists roughly 380,000 clones, around 96% of them with a count of one. The ten largest clones take up around 0.32% of the sample.

With regard to this clone: Its antigen is still unknown. No quality values exist for individual bases; no much larger clone is one base distant.

CDR1 and CDR2, looked up from the germline V gene, are MDHEN and SYDVKM. Spanning cysteine to phenylalanine, the CDR3 consists of 12 amino acids. Here the CDR3 DNA is all that survives: 36 bases in frame from base 1. V was cut back by 6 bases and J by 4 bases, leaving a gap of 9 bases between them. Donors were healthy HIV-negative adults with no recently reported acute infections or vaccinations. Only Caucasian adults living in Nashville, Tennessee, USA were represented among the donors. CD8 memory samples consisted of magnetically selected CD45RO+ cells combined with CCR7-negative CD45RA+ effector memory (TemRA) cells. Blood was obtained by leukapheresis, after which PBMCs were separated by Ficoll-Histopaque density gradient centrifugation and cryopreserved in liquid nitrogen vapor phase. Analytical flow cytometry was used to check the purity and quantity of every magnetically sorted T cell population. Genomic DNA was isolated from each sorted fraction and quantified by UV absorbance on a Nanodrop 2000c.

The receptor chain draws on TRBV28 and TRBJ1-1; the D gene cannot be resolved reliably. This sequence was found in a man under 40 in good health. The source material was memory CD8+ T cells sorted from blood. The cell subset or site label for this specimen denotes: CD45RO+ cells pooled with CCR7-negative TemRA cells. CDR3 protein: CASRVFPTEAFF. The bases are TGTGCCAGCAGGGTATTCCCCACTGAAGCTTTCTTT.